This entry is about one T cell receptor beta chain. From germline, CDR1 is MNHEY and CDR2 SVGAGI. V lost 0 bases, J lost 8 bases, and 8 bases lay in between. The CDR3 is made up of 13 amino acids. The data are from a study of blood T cell repertoires in COVID-19. About the research overall: Samples came from the United States, Italy and Spain, spanning acute and convalescent COVID-19. Nucleic acid was either cDNA or gDNA, and it came from T cells, B-cell-depleted T cells, or PBMCs.

Under the authors' procedure: The authors estimated nucleated cell counts from reference gene primer amplification. Measured with immunoSEQ multiplex PCR; TCRdb has only the in-frame clones, and not every one. V and J calls and clone size come straight from that table; D and trimming were deduced from the DNA. This sample has some 48,000 clones; 89% occur once, and the top ten carry 25% to 35%. The source material was peripheral blood. The chain uses TRBV6-5 and TRBJ2-1; D is uncertain. This TCR was sampled from a woman older than 75 with acute or convalescent COVID-19. The CDR3 protein is CASSYSGAYEQFF. As DNA, the CDR3 is TGTGCCAGCAGTTACTCAGGAGCCTATGAGCAGTTCTTC.